This T cell receptor beta chain was recovered during a study of cytomegalovirus exposure and HLA in healthy donors. General study results and limits: Reportedly, HLA-A and HLA-B alleles of most subjects were accurately predicted from TCR beta. In a later analysis, compared with equally common non-associated chains, HLA-associated beta chains were more expanded.

PCR primers comprised 60 Vbeta and 13 Jbeta primers. Study processing details: Roughly 11 million of the roughly 80 million unique TCR beta chains counted in a later analysis were shared. TCRdb keeps only in-frame clones here, not all; method: immunoSEQ multiplex PCR. V, J and clone size are taken as reported in that table, and D and trimming were inferred from the DNA itself. Of approximately 150,000 clones in the sample, 65% to 85% were seen once. In the case of this clone: The target antigen is unknown.

The receptor was derived from a male donor in good health and CMV-seronegative. The material sequenced was PBMCs.

The chain's CDR3 is CASLSRGQGVNEQFF. CDR3 nucleotide sequence: TGTGCCAGCCTCTCAAGGGGACAGGGTGTTAATGAGCAGTTCTTC. The rearrangement links TRBV13 to TRBJ2-1; TRBD1 matches 9 bases. The trim removed 8 bases at V and 7 bases at J, leaving 12 bases unmatched. Per the germline V gene, CDR1 is PRHDT and CDR2 is FYEKMQ (reference sequence). CDR3 length: 15 amino acids. The full variable domain, in which reference TRBV13 and TRBJ2-1 provide the parts outside the CDR3, is AAGVIQSPRHLIKEKRETATLKCYPIPRHDTVYWYQQGPGQDPQFLISFYEKMQSDKGSIPDRFSAQQFSDYHSELNMSSLELGDSALYFCASLSRGQGVNEQFFGPGTRLTVL.